Presented here are 18 T cell receptor beta chains from one specimen sequenced in a study of Ad26.COV2.S vaccination and SARS-CoV-2 variants. Sequencing used immunoSEQ multiplex PCR; TCRdb keeps in-frame clones, though not all of them. In the table there are 350,000 to 400,000 clones, about 85% of which are singletons. Indicated treatment: 15 to 20 received Ad26.COV2.S at low or high dose, single or two shots; five or six received placebo; per-sample allocation not given. Sampling occurred on day 63 after the first vaccine or placebo injection. The specimen comprised peripheral blood, sampled in a trial of Ad26.COV2.S vaccine versus placebo. These receptors all stem from a person between 18 and 65 years old who received the Ad26.COV2.S COVID-19 vaccine or a placebo.

This chain links TRBV6-5 with TRBJ1-3; possible D gene TRBD1, 5 bases. V dropped 6 bases and J dropped 1 base, with 13 bases sitting between them. Per germline, CDR1 MNHEY and CDR2 SVGAGI. CDR3 size: 15 residues. CDR3 amino acids: CASRRSRESGNTIYF. DNA of the CDR3: TGTGCCAGCAGACGTTCCAGGGAGTCTGGAAACACCATATATTTT.

The V gene is TRBV2, the J gene TRBJ2-7; unclear D gene. Trimming cost V 5 bases and J 3 bases, with 8 bases left between them. Per germline, CDR1 SNHLY and CDR2 FYNNEI. There are 12 residues in the CDR3. The CDR3 DNA reads TGTGCCAGCAGTTATCAACACTACGAGCAGTACTTC. Translated: CASSYQHYEQYF.

On this clone itself: This sample includes further DNA sequences coding for the same CDR3. This sequence joins TRBV11-3 and TRBJ1-1; no firm D call. This CDR3 has 13 amino acids. Between the trimmed V and J ends, which lost 5 bases and 3 bases, there was a span of 10 bases. The germline CDR1 and CDR2 sequences are SGHNT and YENEEA. The CDR3 DNA is TGTGCCAGCAGCCTGGGCGGGGACACTGAAGCTTTCTTT. Translated: CASSLGGDTEAFF.

Turning to this clone: Different DNA sequences within this sample yield the same CDR3. The rearrangement uses TRBV5-4 and TRBJ2-1; 7 positions agree with TRBD2. Germline trimming cut 2 bases from V and 0 bases from J; bases unmatched to any gene: 5. This CDR3 is 16 amino acids long. The V gene's germline CDR1 is SGHNT and CDR2 YYREEE (reference sequence). CDR3 nucleotides: TGTGCCAGCAGCTTAAGAGCGGGGATCTCCTACAATGAGCAGTTCTTC. Protein sequence: CASSLRAGISYNEQFF.

For the CDR3, the DNA is TGTGCCAGCAGCCCACGTAGCGGGGGTGGGACAGATACGCAGTATTTT. This codes for CASSPRSGGGTDTQYF. V and J are TRBV7-2 and TRBJ2-3; 9 bases line up with TRBD2. J lost 3 bases, V lost 5 bases, and 9 bases had no gene match. Germline CDR1 reads SGHTA; CDR2 reads FQGNSA. CDR3 length: 16 residues.

The chain uses TRBV5-1 and TRBJ1-1; 8 bases line up with TRBD1. From germline, CDR1 is SGHRS and CDR2 YFSETQ. The V segment lost 4 bases and the J segment 4 bases; nucleotides outside the gene matches: 9. The CDR3 is made up of 15 amino acids. The CDR3 loop reads CASSIRQGSGTEAFF. In nucleotides, the CDR3 is TGCGCCAGCAGCATAAGACAGGGGAGCGGCACTGAAGCTTTCTTT.

The rearrangement links TRBV14 to TRBJ1-4; D gene unclear. CDR1 SGHDN and CDR2 FVKESK come from the germline V gene. V was clipped by 2 bases and J by 8 bases, with 18 bases between them. This CDR3 has 16 residues. DNA of the CDR3: TGTGCCAGCAGCCAACGAGGGCGGGGAGGGAACGAAAAACTGTTTTTT. It encodes CASSQRGRGGNEKLFF.

CDR3 sequence: CASSLTSGGVYEQYF. DNA for the CDR3: TGTGCCAGCAGCTTGACTAGCGGGGGGGTATACGAGCAGTACTTC. The chain is built from TRBV7-2 and TRBJ2-7; TRBD2 matches at 14 bases. Germline V gene lookup returns CDR1 SGHTA and CDR2 FQGNSA. Trimming removed 3 bases from V and 4 bases from J; junction bases left unmatched: 2. The CDR3 has 15 amino acids. The full variable domain, rest sourced from reference TRBV7-2 and TRBJ2-7, is GAGVSQSPSNKVTEKGKDVELRCDPISGHTALYWYRQSLGQGLEFLIYFQGNSAPDKSGLPSDRFSAERTGGSVSTLTIQRTQQEDSAVYLCASSLTSGGVYEQYFGPGTRLTVT.

V and J are TRBV5-1 and TRBJ2-7; D remains unclear. The CDR3 totals 16 residues. Germline V gene data show CDR1 as SGHRS and CDR2 as YFSETQ. With 1 base removed from V and 1 base from J, the gap between germline ends came to 15 bases. The CDR3 DNA is TGCGCCAGCAGCTTGTCCCCACCTAGGGCGTCCTACGAGCAGTACTTC. Protein product: CASSLSPPRASYEQYF.

The chain has TRBV20-1 and TRBJ2-7; D is ambiguous. This CDR3 comprises 11 residues. Trimming cost V 5 bases and J 6 bases, with 11 bases left between them. The germline CDR1 and CDR2 sequences are DFQATT and SNEGSKA (reference sequence). CDR3: CSAGDWSEQYF. CDR3 coding DNA: TGCAGTGCTGGTGACTGGTCCGAGCAGTACTTC.

The chain is built from TRBV7-6 and TRBJ2-5; the D is unclear. The CDR3 is made up of 13 amino acids. Trimming stripped 3 bases from V and 4 bases from J, with 9 bases between. Germline CDR1 reads SGHVS; CDR2 reads FNYEAQ. CDR3 region: CASSFDKLETQYF. CDR3 nucleotides: TGTGCCAGCAGCTTCGACAAGTTAGAGACCCAGTACTTC.

V and J are TRBV11-2 and TRBJ2-7; 8 nucleotides line up with TRBD1. Germline CDR1 SGHAT, CDR2 FQNNGV. The CDR3 spans 15 residues. The trim removed 6 bases at V and 3 bases at J, leaving 10 bases unmatched. CDR3 bases: TGTGCCAGCAGTGTTAGGAGTGACAGGGGCTACGAGCAGTACTTC. Translated: CASSVRSDRGYEQYF. The full variable domain, completed using reference TRBV11-2 and TRBJ2-7, is EAGVAQSPRYKIIEKRQSVAFWCNPISGHATLYWYQQILGQGPKLLIQFQNNGVVDDSQLPKDRFSAERLKGVDSTLKIQPAKLEDSAVYLCASSVRSDRGYEQYFGPGTRLTVT.

The chain recombines TRBV19 with TRBJ2-6; D ambiguous. This CDR3 is 14 amino acids long. Trimming cost V 11 bases and J 0 bases, with 11 bases left between them. Germline V gene sequence: CDR1 LNHDA, CDR2 SQIVND (reference sequence). This CDR3 reads CAAGQNSGANVLTF. The CDR3, as DNA: TGTGCCGCTGGGCAGAACTCTGGGGCCAACGTCCTGACTTTC.

The chain recombines TRBV3-1 (or the pseudogene TRBV3-2) with TRBJ1-2; D may be TRBD1 (5 bases). The ends were cut back, 0 bases at V and 3 bases at J, with 8 bases in the middle. CDR1 is LGHDT, CDR2 YNNKEL, per germline (reference sequence). This CDR3 contains 14 residues. CDR3 DNA: TGTGCCAGCAGCCAAGATCCAGGGCACTATGGCTACACCTTC. Residues: CASSQDPGHYGYTF.

The J gene is TRBJ1-2, the V gene TRBV4-1; 7 bases match TRBD1. This CDR3 spans 13 amino acids. With V trimmed by 6 bases and J by 7 bases, 8 bases remained unmatched. Looked up from germline, CDR1 is MGHRA and CDR2 is YSYEKL. CDR3 amino acids: CASRPDRDSGYTF. CDR3 nucleotide sequence: TGCGCCAGCAGACCCGACAGGGACTCTGGCTACACCTTC.

The chain employs TRBV3-1 (or the pseudogene TRBV3-2) and TRBJ2-1; D tentatively reads TRBD1 or TRBD2 (5 bases each). V lost 2 bases and J 6 bases, leaving 14 bases between the germline ends. Germline-derived CDR1 and CDR2 are LGHDT and YNNKEL (reference sequence). The CDR3 spans 15 residues. As DNA, the CDR3 is TGTGCCAGCAGCCAAAGACACCTGAGGGGCAATGAGCAGTTCTTC. The encoded protein is CASSQRHLRGNEQFF.

The V call is TRBV11-2, the J call TRBJ2-2; D is uncertain. CDR3 length equals 16 residues. The V end was cut by 1 base, the J end by 3 bases, with 12 bases between. CDR1 is SGHAT and CDR2 is FQNNGV in the germline V gene. CDR3 DNA sequence: TGTGCCAGCAGCTTAGGGCTCGGGCAGGACACCGGGGAGCTGTTTTTT. Translation gives CASSLGLGQDTGELFF.

This clone was observed a single time. Other nucleotide sequences from this sample produce the same CDR3. The J gene is TRBJ1-4, the V gene TRBV6-1, with D perhaps TRBD1 (5 bases). Germline CDR1 MNHNS, CDR2 SASEGT. The CDR3 runs 14 residues. With 1 base removed from V and 5 bases from J, the gap between germline ends came to 8 bases. The CDR3 protein is CASSEDRINEKLFF. In DNA, the CDR3 is TGTGCCAGCAGTGAAGACAGGATAAATGAAAAACTGTTTTTT.